Listed below are T cell receptor beta chains from one sample, sequenced in a study of spatial heterogeneity in lung cancer. MiXCR, applied by TCRdb to the 5' RACE reads, yields one record per CDR3 protein. Of thousands of distinct CDR3 sequences listed, around 6.7% are singletons. Specimen: lung tumor tissue, collected at surgery. The receptors derive from a male donor with early-stage non-small cell lung cancer. CDR3s include the opening cysteine and the closing phenylalanine or tryptophan. The D gene is left open where the match is weak. Clone size appears in some rows only: once, few, many, or a class for an expanded clone.

d_gene | j_gene | abundance | v_gene | CDR3aa | CDR3nt
- | TRBJ1-4 | - | TRBV20-1 | CSARDRVEPEKLFF | TGCAGTGCTAGAGACCGAGTCGAACCCGAAAAACTGTTTTTT
- | TRBJ2-7 | medium-sized | TRBV4-2 | CASSQESPSDSYEQYF | TGTGCCAGCAGCCAAGAAAGCCCGTCAGACTCCTACGAGCAGTACTTC
- | TRBJ2-3 | medium-sized | TRBV11-2 | CASSLVGGTDTQYF | TGTGCCAGCAGCTTAGTCGGGGGCACAGATACGCAGTATTTT
- | TRBJ2-2 | many | TRBV10-2 | CASKRTGELFF | TGCGCCAGCAAGCGCACCGGGGAGCTGTTTTTT
- | TRBJ1-2 | many | TRBV20-1 | CSAPPADGRVGYTF | TGCAGTGCTCCCCCCGCGGACGGGCGTGTAGGCTACACCTTC
TRBD2 | TRBJ2-2 | medium-sized | TRBV10-2 | CASSASGGTGELFF | TGCGCCAGCAGCGCTAGCGGGGGGACCGGGGAGCTGTTTTTT
- | TRBJ1-4 | many | TRBV18 | CASSARTSEKLFF | TGTGCCAGCTCCGCCCGGACATCTGAAAAACTGTTTTTT
- | TRBJ2-7 | - | TRBV5-1 | CASSYEEARSGEQYF | TGCGCCAGCAGCTACGAGGAGGCCAGGTCGGGCGAGCAGTACTTC
- | TRBJ1-1 | many | TRBV5-1 | CASRARVWQALNTEAFF | TGCGCCAGCAGGGCGAGGGTTTGGCAGGCTCTCAACACTGAAGCTTTCTTT
- | TRBJ2-2 | many | TRBV20-1 | CSATRGGKVAGELFF | TGCAGTGCTACCCGAGGGGGAAAGGTCGCCGGGGAGCTGTTTTTT
TRBD2 | TRBJ2-3 | medium-sized | TRBV5-6 | CASSTRTSGGVSTDTQYF | TGTGCCAGCAGCACCCGGACTAGCGGGGGGGTTAGCACAGATACGCAGTATTTT
TRBD2 | TRBJ2-1 | medium-sized | TRBV20-1 | CSARPISREGQRNEQFF | TGCAGTGCGCGTCCCATTTCACGGGAGGGCCAAAGAAATGAGCAGTTCTTC
TRBD1 | TRBJ1-2 | medium-sized | TRBV9 | CASSQTPGGLGYGYTF | TGTGCCAGCAGCCAAACTCCAGGGGGACTTGGCTATGGCTACACCTTC
- | TRBJ1-1 | - | TRBV27 | CASSKGGMNTEAFF | TGTGCCAGCAGTAAAGGGGGGATGAACACTGAAGCTTTCTTT
TRBD2 | TRBJ2-7 | many | TRBV2 | CASSGGGAAYEQYF | TGTGCCAGCAGTGGGGGGGGTGCCGCCTACGAGCAGTACTTC
TRBD2 | TRBJ2-1 | medium-sized | TRBV7-2 | CASSGEGGRAYNEQFF | TGTGCCAGCAGCGGGGAGGGCGGGCGCGCCTACAATGAGCAGTTCTTC
TRBD2 | TRBJ2-1 | few | TRBV14 | CASSQDLLAGVPNEQFF | TGTGCCAGCAGCCAGGACCTCCTAGCGGGGGTTCCCAATGAGCAGTTCTTC
- | TRBJ1-2 | - | TRBV4-1 | CASSASAGQYGYTF | TGCGCCAGCAGCGCCTCCGCAGGGCAGTATGGCTACACCTTC
- | TRBJ1-1 | many | TRBV11-2 | CASSQEYTEAFF | TGTGCCAGCAGCCAGGAGTACACTGAAGCTTTCTTT
- | TRBJ2-2 | - | TRBV6-5 | CASSTGNGELFF | TGTGCCAGCAGTACGGGAAACGGGGAGCTGTTTTTT
- | TRBJ2-6 | medium-sized | TRBV4-1 | CASSQEPGSSGANVLTF | TGCGCCAGCAGCCAAGAGCCCGGGAGCTCTGGGGCCAACGTCCTGACTTTC
- | TRBJ1-5 | many | TRBV6-6 | CASSDDQPQHF | TGTGCCAGCAGCGACGATCAACCCCAGCATTTT
- | TRBJ2-4 | medium-sized | TRBV9 | CASSFTPNAGDIQYF | TGTGCCAGCAGCTTTACCCCCAACGCCGGGGACATTCAGTACTTC
- | TRBJ2-5 | medium-sized | TRBV5-1 | CASSGDGPKYF | TGCGCCAGCAGCGGAGACGGGCCAAAGTACTTC
- | TRBJ2-7 | many | TRBV11-2 | CASSLTLAYEQYF | TGTGCCAGCAGCCTAACCCTAGCCTACGAGCAGTACTTC
- | TRBJ2-7 | many | TRBV7-8 | CASSPVLLPVPSRGYEQYF | TGTGCCAGCAGCCCTGTCCTACTCCCGGTGCCGAGCCGGGGCTACGAGCAGTACTTC
- | TRBJ1-2 | - | TRBV9 | CASRATEGNYGYTF | TGTGCCAGCCGTGCCACGGAAGGGAATTATGGCTACACCTTC
TRBD1 | TRBJ2-3 | medium-sized | TRBV10-3 | CAITWDRWADTQYF | TGTGCCATCACCTGGGACAGATGGGCAGATACGCAGTATTTT
TRBD1 | TRBJ1-2 | few | TRBV29-1 | CSGGQAANYGYTF | TGCAGCGGGGGACAGGCGGCTAACTATGGCTACACCTTC
- | TRBJ1-1 | few | TRBV12-3/TRBV12-4 | CASNLFDTEAFF | TGTGCCAGCAACCTCTTCGACACTGAAGCTTTCTTT
- | TRBJ2-3 | few | TRBV30 | CASPRGDTQYF | TGTGCCTCACCCCGGGGGGATACGCAGTATTTT
- | TRBJ2-7 | medium-sized | TRBV18 | CASSPQGNWVYEQYF | TGTGCCAGCTCACCACAGGGAAATTGGGTCTACGAGCAGTACTTC
TRBD1 | TRBJ2-1 | many | TRBV7-3 | CASSLMTGDGNEQFF | TGTGCCAGCAGCTTAATGACAGGGGACGGCAATGAGCAGTTCTTC
- | TRBJ2-7 | many | TRBV5-1 | CASASGTTGHEQYF | TGCGCCAGCGCCAGTGGGACCACTGGCCACGAGCAGTACTTC
- | TRBJ2-7 | many | TRBV29-1 | CSYVGQIRYEQYF | TGCAGCTACGTCGGGCAGATCCGCTACGAGCAGTACTTC
TRBD1 | TRBJ1-2 | many | TRBV20-1 | CSAYPPGQGGYTF | TGCAGTGCTTATCCACCGGGACAGGGGGGTTACACCTTC
- | TRBJ2-1 | medium-sized | TRBV9 | CASSVAPGLTYNEQFF | TGTGCCAGCAGCGTAGCCCCAGGCTTGACCTACAATGAGCAGTTCTTC
TRBD2 | TRBJ2-1 | many | TRBV28 | CASISGASGYNEQFF | TGTGCCAGCATCTCAGGAGCTAGCGGCTACAATGAGCAGTTCTTC
- | TRBJ2-7 | medium-sized | TRBV12-3/TRBV12-4 | CASSLSRDEQYF | TGTGCCAGCAGTTTAAGTCGGGACGAGCAGTACTTC
TRBD2 | TRBJ2-3 | few | TRBV6-1 | CASSKPTWRGGTDTQYF | TGTGCCAGCAGTAAACCCACGTGGCGGGGGGGCACAGATACGCAGTATTTT
- | TRBJ2-4 | many | TRBV20-1 | CSAPPPARAKNIQYF | TGCAGTGCCCCCCCCCCGGCCAGGGCTAAAAACATTCAGTACTTC
- | TRBJ2-5 | medium-sized | TRBV20-1 | CSAREPGAKETQYF | TGCAGTGCTAGAGAACCGGGAGCGAAAGAGACCCAGTACTTC